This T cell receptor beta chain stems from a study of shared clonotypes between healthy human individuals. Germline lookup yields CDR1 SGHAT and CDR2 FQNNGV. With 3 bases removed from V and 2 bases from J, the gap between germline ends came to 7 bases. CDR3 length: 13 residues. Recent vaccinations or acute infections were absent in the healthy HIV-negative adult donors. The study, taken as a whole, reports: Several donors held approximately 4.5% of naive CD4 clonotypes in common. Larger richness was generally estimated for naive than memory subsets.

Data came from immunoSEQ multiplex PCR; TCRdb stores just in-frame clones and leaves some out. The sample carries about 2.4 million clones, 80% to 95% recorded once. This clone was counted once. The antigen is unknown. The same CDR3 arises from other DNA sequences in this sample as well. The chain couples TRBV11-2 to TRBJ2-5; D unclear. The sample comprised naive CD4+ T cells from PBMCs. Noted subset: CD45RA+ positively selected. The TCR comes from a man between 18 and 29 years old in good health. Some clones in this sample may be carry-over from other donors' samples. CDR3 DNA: TGTGCCAGCAGCTTTGGCAGACAAGAGACCCAGTACTTC. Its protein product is CASSFGRQETQYF.